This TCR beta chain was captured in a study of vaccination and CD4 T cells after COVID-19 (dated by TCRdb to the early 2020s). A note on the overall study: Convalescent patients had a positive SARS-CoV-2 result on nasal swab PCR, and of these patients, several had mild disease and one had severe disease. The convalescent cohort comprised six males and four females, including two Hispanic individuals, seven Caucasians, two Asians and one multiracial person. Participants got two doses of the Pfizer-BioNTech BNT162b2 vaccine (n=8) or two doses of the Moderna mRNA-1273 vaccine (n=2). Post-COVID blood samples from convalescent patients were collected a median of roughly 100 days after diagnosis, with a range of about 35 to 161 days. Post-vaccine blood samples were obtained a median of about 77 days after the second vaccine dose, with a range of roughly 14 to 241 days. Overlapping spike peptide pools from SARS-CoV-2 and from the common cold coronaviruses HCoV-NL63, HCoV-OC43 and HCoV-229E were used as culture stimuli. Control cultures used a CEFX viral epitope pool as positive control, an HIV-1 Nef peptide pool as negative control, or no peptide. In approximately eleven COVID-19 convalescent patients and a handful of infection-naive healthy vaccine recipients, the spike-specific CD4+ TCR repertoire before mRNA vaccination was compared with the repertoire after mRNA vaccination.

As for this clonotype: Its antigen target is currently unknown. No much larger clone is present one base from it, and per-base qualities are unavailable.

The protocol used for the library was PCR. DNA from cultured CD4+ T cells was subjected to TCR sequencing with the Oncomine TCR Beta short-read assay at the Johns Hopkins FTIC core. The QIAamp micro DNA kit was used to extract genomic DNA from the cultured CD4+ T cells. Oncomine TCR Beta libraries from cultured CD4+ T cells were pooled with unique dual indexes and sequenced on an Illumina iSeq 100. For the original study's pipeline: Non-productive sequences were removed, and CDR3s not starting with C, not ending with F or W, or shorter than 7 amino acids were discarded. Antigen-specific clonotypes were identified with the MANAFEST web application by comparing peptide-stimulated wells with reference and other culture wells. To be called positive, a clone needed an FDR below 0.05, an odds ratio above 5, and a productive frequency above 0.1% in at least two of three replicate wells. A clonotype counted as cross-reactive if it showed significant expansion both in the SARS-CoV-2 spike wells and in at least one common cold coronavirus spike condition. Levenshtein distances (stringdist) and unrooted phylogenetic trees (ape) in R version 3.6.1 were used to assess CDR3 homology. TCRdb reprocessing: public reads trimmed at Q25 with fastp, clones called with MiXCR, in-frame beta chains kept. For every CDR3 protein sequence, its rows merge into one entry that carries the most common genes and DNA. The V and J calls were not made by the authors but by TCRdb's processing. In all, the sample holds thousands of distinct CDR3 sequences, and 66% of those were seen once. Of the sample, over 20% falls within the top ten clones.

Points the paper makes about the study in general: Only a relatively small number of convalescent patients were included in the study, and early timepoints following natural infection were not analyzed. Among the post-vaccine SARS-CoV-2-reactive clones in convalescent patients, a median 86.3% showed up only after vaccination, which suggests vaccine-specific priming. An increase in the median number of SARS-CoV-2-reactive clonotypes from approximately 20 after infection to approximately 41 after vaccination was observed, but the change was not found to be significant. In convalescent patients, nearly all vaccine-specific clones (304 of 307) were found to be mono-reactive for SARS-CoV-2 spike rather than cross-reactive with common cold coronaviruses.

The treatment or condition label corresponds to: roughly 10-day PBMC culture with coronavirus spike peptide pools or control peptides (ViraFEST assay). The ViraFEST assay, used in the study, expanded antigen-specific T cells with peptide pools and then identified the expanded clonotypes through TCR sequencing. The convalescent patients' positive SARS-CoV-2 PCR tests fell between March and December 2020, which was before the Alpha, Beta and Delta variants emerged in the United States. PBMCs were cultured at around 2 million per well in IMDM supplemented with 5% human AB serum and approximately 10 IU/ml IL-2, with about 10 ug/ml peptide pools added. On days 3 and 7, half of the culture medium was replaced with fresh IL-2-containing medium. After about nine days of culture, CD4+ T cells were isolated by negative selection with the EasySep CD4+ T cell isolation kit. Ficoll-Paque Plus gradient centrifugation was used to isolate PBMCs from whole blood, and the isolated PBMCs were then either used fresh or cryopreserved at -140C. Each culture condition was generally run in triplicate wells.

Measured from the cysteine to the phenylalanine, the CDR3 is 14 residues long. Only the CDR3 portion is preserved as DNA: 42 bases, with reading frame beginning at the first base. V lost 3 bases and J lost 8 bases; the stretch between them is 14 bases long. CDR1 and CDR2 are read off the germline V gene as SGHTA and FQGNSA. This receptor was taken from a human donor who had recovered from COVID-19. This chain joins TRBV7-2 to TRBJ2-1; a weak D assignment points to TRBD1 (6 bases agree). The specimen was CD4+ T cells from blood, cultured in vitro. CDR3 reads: CASSFAHRVDEQFF. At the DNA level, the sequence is TGTGCCAGCAGCTTCGCCCACAGGGTAGATGAGCAGTTCTTC.